This entry concerns a single T cell receptor beta chain. Antigen specificity is unknown. This sample is drawn from a study of response to subunit inactivated influenza vaccine. Study outcomes and limitations: The authors suggested that few new T cells are recruited per seasonal influenza vaccination.

Via MiXCR, TCRdb re-called the RT-PCR reads, giving one row per CDR3 protein. Among roughly 550,000 distinct CDR3 sequences listed, approximately 24% were seen once. V lost 5 bases to trimming and J lost 3 bases; unmatched junction nucleotides: 13. The CDR3 has 17 amino acids. This same sample was also part of a study on T cells expressing NK-cell markers. That report notes: The authors generated TCR beta cDNA through 5'RACE template switching with UMIs.

The specimen was CD4+ T cells sorted from PBMCs, collected approximately 12 days after vaccination. This rearrangement joins TRBV12-3 or TRBV12-4 to TRBJ2-1, with 7 positions matching TRBD1. This sequence originates from a man aged 45 to 65 who received an inactivated influenza vaccine. The CDR3 region has the DNA TGTGCCAGCAGTGGAAGAAGAAGGACAGGTAACTACAATGAGCAGTTCTTC. Its translation is CASSGRRRTGNYNEQFF.